Listed below are T cell receptor beta chains from one sample, sequenced in a study of blood T cell repertoires in COVID-19. Assay used: immunoSEQ multiplex PCR; TCRdb lists only in-frame clones, some missing. Of under 150,000 clones listed, approximately 80% were seen once; the top ten hold under 10%. The material sequenced was peripheral blood. All receptors come from an elderly woman in a cohort sampled during active or convalescent COVID-19. The CDR3 runs from the conserved cysteine through the conserved F or W. Fields, in order: clone size, J gene, V gene, D gene, CDR3 protein, CDR3 DNA. The D gene is left open where the match is weak. Expanded clones are given a class, and other clones once, few, many or no size at all.

clone_size: NA; j_call: TRBJ2-1; v_call: TRBV11-1; d_call: NA; cdr3_aa: CASSLSGQGRGWQFF; cdr3_nt: TGTGCCAGCAGCTTATCGGGACAAGGCCGTGGATGGCAGTTCTTC
clone_size: NA; j_call: TRBJ1-6; v_call: TRBV19; d_call: NA; cdr3_aa: CASSAGFEGDSPLHF; cdr3_nt: TGTGCCAGTAGTGCCGGATTCGAGGGGGATTCACCCCTCCACTTT
clone_size: NA; j_call: TRBJ2-7; v_call: TRBV12-3/TRBV12-4; d_call: NA; cdr3_aa: CASTTSGYEQYF; cdr3_nt: TGTGCCAGCACCACATCCGGGTACGAGCAGTACTTC
clone_size: NA; j_call: TRBJ2-5; v_call: TRBV2; d_call: TRBD2; cdr3_aa: CASSRTRGEETQYF; cdr3_nt: TGTGCCAGCAGTAGGACTAGAGGCGAAGAGACCCAGTACTTC
clone_size: NA; j_call: TRBJ2-7; v_call: TRBV5-1; d_call: NA; cdr3_aa: CASSLAGVVLYEQYF; cdr3_nt: TGCGCCAGCAGCTTGGCCGGGGTTGTGCTTTACGAGCAGTACTTC
clone_size: NA; j_call: TRBJ1-3; v_call: TRBV9; d_call: NA; cdr3_aa: CASSVPGGNTIYF; cdr3_nt: TGTGCCAGCAGCGTACCGGGTGGAAACACCATATATTTT
clone_size: NA; j_call: TRBJ1-5; v_call: TRBV5-4; d_call: TRBD1; cdr3_aa: CASSQGQTQPQHF; cdr3_nt: TGTGCCAGCAGCCAGGGACAGACTCAGCCCCAGCATTTT
clone_size: once; j_call: TRBJ2-3; v_call: TRBV4-2; d_call: TRBD2; cdr3_aa: CASSQEHGGASDTQYF; cdr3_nt: TGTGCCAGCAGCCAAGAGCACGGGGGGGCCTCAGATACGCAGTATTTT
clone_size: NA; j_call: TRBJ1-2; v_call: TRBV29-1; d_call: TRBD1; cdr3_aa: CSVGKGAHGYTF; cdr3_nt: TGCAGCGTTGGGAAGGGGGCCCATGGCTACACCTTC
clone_size: NA; j_call: TRBJ2-1; v_call: TRBV7-3; d_call: TRBD1; cdr3_aa: CASSAPGQGNEQFF; cdr3_nt: TGTGCCAGCAGCGCCCCGGGACAGGGCAATGAGCAGTTCTTC
clone_size: NA; j_call: TRBJ1-1; v_call: TRBV19; d_call: TRBD1; cdr3_aa: CASYTGGTEAFF; cdr3_nt: TGTGCCAGTTACACAGGGGGCACTGAAGCTTTCTTT
clone_size: NA; j_call: TRBJ1-6; v_call: TRBV3-1/TRBV3-2; d_call: TRBD1; cdr3_aa: CASSHYHRTGGDTPLHF; cdr3_nt: TGTGCCAGCAGCCACTACCACCGGACAGGGGGTGATACACCCCTCCACTTT
clone_size: NA; j_call: TRBJ2-7; v_call: TRBV6-1; d_call: NA; cdr3_aa: CASSDTITSYEQYF; cdr3_nt: TGTGCCAGCAGTGACACTATAACCTCCTACGAGCAGTACTTC
clone_size: NA; j_call: TRBJ1-2; v_call: TRBV6-5; d_call: NA; cdr3_aa: CASRAVGGGGGYTF; cdr3_nt: TGTGCCAGCAGGGCGGTGGGGGGAGGAGGTGGCTACACCTTC
clone_size: NA; j_call: TRBJ2-1; v_call: TRBV11-2; d_call: TRBD2; cdr3_aa: CASSLVLAGNEQFF; cdr3_nt: TGTGCCAGCAGCTTAGTACTAGCGGGTAATGAGCAGTTCTTC
clone_size: NA; j_call: TRBJ2-1; v_call: TRBV5-6; d_call: TRBD1; cdr3_aa: CASSLGGANEQFF; cdr3_nt: TGTGCCAGCAGCCTAGGGGGCGCAAATGAGCAGTTCTTC
clone_size: NA; j_call: TRBJ1-2; v_call: TRBV9; d_call: TRBD1; cdr3_aa: CASSVGQGTFNYGYTF; cdr3_nt: TGTGCCAGCAGCGTAGGACAGGGGACGTTTAACTATGGCTACACCTTC
clone_size: NA; j_call: TRBJ1-1; v_call: TRBV6-2/TRBV6-3; d_call: TRBD1; cdr3_aa: CASSYPGVWDRGAEAFF; cdr3_nt: TGTGCCAGCAGTTACCCTGGGGTATGGGACAGAGGAGCTGAAGCTTTCTTT
clone_size: once; j_call: TRBJ2-5; v_call: TRBV3-1/TRBV3-2; d_call: NA; cdr3_aa: CASSQDNGGETQYF; cdr3_nt: TGTGCCAGCAGCCAAGACAACGGAGGAGAGACCCAGTACTTC
clone_size: NA; j_call: TRBJ1-1; v_call: TRBV7-8; d_call: NA; cdr3_aa: CASSFPGSGNEAFF; cdr3_nt: TGTGCCAGCAGCTTCCCCGGGTCAGGGAATGAAGCTTTCTTT
clone_size: NA; j_call: TRBJ1-5; v_call: TRBV6-5; d_call: NA; cdr3_aa: CATRLQGGQPQHF; cdr3_nt: TGTGCCACACGATTACAGGGTGGGCAGCCCCAGCATTTT
clone_size: NA; j_call: TRBJ1-2; v_call: TRBV6-6; d_call: TRBD1; cdr3_aa: CASRDRGRPNYGYTF; cdr3_nt: TGTGCCAGCAGGGACAGGGGTCGGCCTAACTATGGCTACACCTTC